The 29 T cell receptor beta chains below all came from one sample that was sequenced in a study of blood T cell repertoires in COVID-19. Sequencing was performed with immunoSEQ multiplex PCR; in TCRdb, only in-frame clones are kept and a portion is missing. The sample lists 500,000 or so clones, about nine tenths seen once, with 0.7% in the top ten. Sequencing was carried out using PBMCs or T cells enriched from blood (not recorded which). The receptor source for this set is a woman aged 18 to 35 who had recovered from COVID-19.

The chain couples TRBV4-1 to TRBJ1-2; D is perhaps TRBD1 (5 bases). CDR3 length: 13 amino acids. The germline V and J ends were trimmed by 0 bases and 9 bases, with 11 bases remaining between them. Germline V gene lookup returns CDR1 MGHRA and CDR2 YSYEKL. The CDR3, as DNA: TGCGCCAGCAGCCAAGATGATAGGGGAAGCTACACCTTC. This translates into CASSQDDRGSYTF.

The V gene is TRBV4-1, the J gene TRBJ2-3; TRBD1 aligns across 7 bases. Germline trimming cut 4 bases from V and 1 base from J; bases unmatched to any gene: 8. Germline CDR1 and CDR2: MGHRA and YSYEKL. The length of the CDR3 is 16 residues. The CDR3 DNA reads TGCGCCAGCAGCCCGCTGACAGGGCGCGGCACAGATACGCAGTATTTT. Protein product: CASSPLTGRGTDTQYF.

The rearrangement joins TRBV28 to TRBJ1-2; D may be TRBD1 (6 bases). V was shortened by 6 bases and J by 0 bases, with 14 bases between the two germline ends. Germline values: CDR1 MDHEN, CDR2 SYDVKM. The CDR3 consists of 15 residues. This CDR3 reads CASRHLDRTNYGYTF. The CDR3, as DNA: TGTGCCAGCAGGCACCTCGACAGGACTAACTATGGCTACACCTTC.

V is TRBV18 and J is TRBJ1-2, with TRBD1 as a possible D gene (6 bases). The CDR3 contains 17 residues. Germline V gene data show CDR1 as KGHSH and CDR2 as LQKENI. V was shortened by 2 bases and J by 4 bases, with 20 bases between the two germline ends. In DNA form, the CDR3 reads TGTGCCAGCTCACCAAGCGGCGGCAGGGGATCCTCCTATGGCTACACCTTC. This codes for CASSPSGGRGSSYGYTF. The full variable domain, with the rest looked up from reference TRBV18 and TRBJ1-2, is NAGVMQNPRHLVRRRGQEARLRCSPMKGHSHVYWYRQLPEEGLKFMVYLQKENIIDESGMPKERFSAEFPKEGPSILRIQQVVRGDSAAYFCASSPSGGRGSSYGYTFGSGTRLTVV.

The chain is built from TRBV11-2 and TRBJ1-1; 8 nucleotides line up with TRBD1. The CDR3 covers 15 residues. Germline lookup yields CDR1 SGHAT and CDR2 FQNNGV. The V segment lost 5 bases and the J segment 0 bases; nucleotides outside the gene matches: 5. The CDR3 loop reads CASSPQTGVNTEAFF. The CDR3 DNA sequence: TGTGCCAGCAGCCCCCAGACAGGGGTGAACACTGAAGCTTTCTTT.

The rearrangement joins TRBV6-8 to TRBJ2-7, with 10 bases fitting TRBD2. The germline V gene has CDR1 MNHGY and CDR2 SAAAGT. J lost 3 bases, V lost 1 base, and 9 bases had no gene match. The CDR3 has 17 residues. CDR3 region: CASSYCPPRTSGYEQYF. CDR3 DNA: TGTGCCAGCAGTTACTGTCCGCCAAGGACTAGCGGCTACGAGCAGTACTTC.

The rearrangement joins TRBV5-1 to TRBJ2-7; 7 bases fit TRBD2. The CDR3 contains 15 residues. Trimming at V came to 4 bases and at J to 5 bases, leaving 12 bases not matched to a gene. CDR1 and CDR2 from the germline V gene are SGHRS and YFSETQ. The CDR3 DNA is TGCGCCAGCAGCAAAAATAACGGGGGGATGGACGAGCAGTACTTC. Translating it yields CASSKNNGGMDEQYF.

V gene TRBV27 combines with J gene TRBJ2-7; a weak D match, TRBD1 (5 bases). The V gene's germline CDR1 is MNHEY and CDR2 SMNVEV (reference sequence). This CDR3 is built from 13 residues. V lost 1 base and J lost 6, with 10 bases in between. The CDR3 loop is CASSLWQGSEQYF. The CDR3 DNA reads TGTGCCAGCAGTTTATGGCAGGGAAGCGAGCAGTACTTC.

This sequence joins TRBV5-1 and TRBJ1-3; tentatively, D is TRBD1 (5 bases). CDR1 is SGHRS, CDR2 YFSETQ, per germline. The V end was cut by 0 bases, the J end by 3 bases, with 10 bases between. The CDR3 is 15 residues long. CDR3: CASSLESQGGNTIYF. The CDR3 DNA sequence: TGCGCCAGCAGCTTGGAATCGCAGGGTGGAAACACCATATATTTT.

V is TRBV29-1 and J is TRBJ2-3; 10 bases are a match to TRBD2. V lost 3 bases, J lost 4 bases, and 4 bases stayed unmatched. This CDR3 has 14 residues. CDR1 SQVTM and CDR2 ANQGSEA come from the germline V gene. The chain's CDR3 is CSVDSGGRSDTQYF. The CDR3 region has the DNA TGCAGCGTTGATAGCGGGGGGCGGTCAGATACGCAGTATTTT.

The J gene is TRBJ1-1, the V gene TRBV28; maybe TRBD1 (5 bases). Looked up from germline, CDR1 is MDHEN and CDR2 is SYDVKM. The CDR3 is 14 amino acids. V was pared by 2 bases and J by 11 bases, with 18 bases between. CDR3 coding DNA: TGTGCCAGCAGTTTACCAGGGAGGCCATTTCCGGCTTTCTTT. Translated, it gives CASSLPGRPFPAFF. Full variable domain (outside the CDR3, taken from reference TRBV28 and TRBJ1-1): DVKVTQSSRYLVKRTGEKVFLECVQDMDHENMFWYRQDPGLGLRLIYFSYDVKMKEKGDIPEGYSVSREKKERFSLILESASTNQTSMYLCASSLPGRPFPAFFGQGTRLTVV.

The V and J genes are TRBV28 and TRBJ2-5, with D tentatively TRBD1 (5 bases). Trimming left V 4 bases short and J 1 base short, with 13 bases between. Germline CDR1 is MDHEN and CDR2 is SYDVKM. The CDR3 has 15 amino acids. CDR3 sequence: CASSYTGTTQETQYF. In DNA, the CDR3 is TGTGCCAGCAGTTATACAGGTACTACCCAAGAGACCCAGTACTTC.

The rearrangement uses TRBV24-1 and TRBJ1-5, with D possibly matching TRBD1 (5 bases). The germline gives CDR1 KGHDR, CDR2 SFDVKD. The V and J ends lost 7 bases and 1 base respectively, with 10 bases between them. This CDR3 contains 14 residues. The CDR3 loop is CATSDSGSNQPQHF. The CDR3 bases are TGTGCCACCAGCGACTCAGGGAGCAATCAGCCCCAGCATTTT.

The rearrangement links TRBV19 to TRBJ2-3; TRBD1 matches at 7 bases. The CDR3 is 16 residues long. Per germline, CDR1 LNHDA and CDR2 SQIVND (reference sequence). Trimming took 3 bases from V and 4 from J; bases not matched to a gene: 10. Written as DNA, the CDR3 is TGTGCCAGTAGTATTAGTTTAGGGGGCGGAGCAGATACGCAGTATTTT. Protein product: CASSISLGGGADTQYF.

The V and J genes are TRBV11-2 and TRBJ1-1; 7 bases agree with TRBD1. V lost 7 bases and J lost 3; bases outside the gene matches: 17. The CDR3 loop spans 17 amino acids. CDR1 SGHAT and CDR2 FQNNGV come from the germline V gene. The CDR3 DNA reads as TGTGCCAGCACCCTTTCAAGAGGGGGCCGCGGAGACACTGAAGCTTTCTTT. This gives the protein CASTLSRGGRGDTEAFF.

The chain links TRBV6-1 to TRBJ2-3, with TRBD2 matching 9 bases. V dropped 1 base and J dropped 2; count of bases not matched to a gene: 4. Looked up from germline, CDR1 is MNHNS and CDR2 is SASEGT. The CDR3 consists of 16 residues. CDR3 bases: TGTGCCAGCAGTGAAGTGTCTAGCGGGGACACAGATACGCAGTATTTT. It yields the protein CASSEVSSGDTDTQYF.

V is TRBV30 and J is TRBJ1-5; D might be TRBD1 (6 bases). Trimming stripped 0 bases from V and 11 bases from J, with 20 bases between. The germline V gene encodes CDR1 GTSNPN and CDR2 SVGIG (reference sequence). The CDR3 has 15 residues. DNA of the CDR3: TGTGCCTGGAGTGTAAATCTTGGGGGCCCTGTGACCCAGCATTTT. Translated: CAWSVNLGGPVTQHF.

The J gene is TRBJ1-5, the V gene TRBV15; D unresolved. The CDR3 runs to 17 residues. The germline V gene has CDR1 LNHNV and CDR2 YYDKDF (reference sequence). Deletions cut 3 bases from V and 0 bases from J, with 15 bases between. Here the CDR3 DNA reads TGTGCCACCAGCAGCAATACGGGAACTTATAGCAATCAGCCCCAGCATTTT. It is translated as CATSSNTGTYSNQPQHF.

This chain links TRBV5-6 with TRBJ1-5; 7 positions match TRBD1. Germline trimming cut 4 bases from V and 4 bases from J; bases unmatched to any gene: 8. CDR3 length: 15 residues. Germline V gene sequence: CDR1 SGHDT, CDR2 YYEEEE. The CDR3 nucleotides read TGTGCCAGCAGCGCCACGGGACAGAGTAATCAGCCCCAGCATTTT. This encodes CASSATGQSNQPQHF.

This clone was detected only once. The rearrangement uses TRBV6-4 and TRBJ1-6, with 10 bases that match TRBD1. Per germline, CDR1 MRHNA and CDR2 SNTAGT. V lost 6 bases and J lost 10; bases outside the gene matches: 9. The CDR3 extends over 15 amino acids. The CDR3 sequence is CASRTDRGSGSPLHF. In nucleotides, the CDR3 is TGTGCCAGCAGGACGGACAGGGGGTCGGGGTCACCCCTCCACTTT.

This CDR3 is CASSFQESGWSEAFF. The CDR3 DNA sequence: TGTGCCAGCAGCTTCCAGGAGTCGGGATGGTCTGAAGCTTTCTTT. The chain uses TRBV7-2 and TRBJ1-1; no definite D call. CDR3 length: 15 residues. Germline CDR1 reads SGHTA; CDR2 reads FQGNSA. The ends were cut back, 3 bases at V and 6 bases at J, with 17 bases in the middle.

The chain couples TRBV2 to TRBJ1-6; tentative D call: TRBD1 (6 bases). There are 15 residues in the CDR3. Trimming cost V 4 bases and J 8 bases, with 15 bases left between them. CDR1 SNHLY and CDR2 FYNNEI come from the germline V gene. This CDR3 reads CASSGPGGRDSPLHF. Here the CDR3 DNA reads TGTGCCAGCAGTGGCCCGGGGGGCAGGGATTCACCCCTCCACTTT.

This clone occurred once. In DNA form, the CDR3 reads TGTGCCAGCAGCCCAGGGACAGGGACTTACAATGAGCAGTTCTTC. Translating it yields CASSPGTGTYNEQFF. The chain recombines TRBV9 with TRBJ2-1; 9 bases match TRBD1. CDR3 length equals 15 residues. Germline CDR1 and CDR2: SGDLS and YYNGEE. Losses at the gene ends were 4 bases for V and 4 bases for J; bases not matched to a gene: 6.

This chain connects TRBV5-1 to TRBJ2-5, with 8 bases that match TRBD2. The CDR3 sequence is 15 residues long. J was trimmed by 2 bases and V by 4 bases; bases with no gene match: 7. Per germline, CDR1 SGHRS and CDR2 YFSETQ. The DNA for the CDR3 is TGCGCCAGCAGCCCCCTCGCTAGCGGGCAAGAGACCCAGTACTTC. Amino acid sequence: CASSPLASGQETQYF.

This clone came up a few times. This rearrangement joins TRBV5-6 to TRBJ2-5; 8 positions agree with TRBD2. This CDR3 region has 15 residues. Germline trimming cut 5 bases from V and 0 bases from J; bases unmatched to any gene: 6. CDR1 and CDR2 from the germline V gene are SGHDT and YYEEEE. Here the CDR3 reads CASSDLRGDQETQYF. The DNA of the CDR3 is TGTGCCAGCAGTGACTTGCGGGGGGACCAAGAGACCCAGTACTTC.

The V call is TRBV11-3, the J call TRBJ2-1; 7 bases map to TRBD1. Germline loops: CDR1 SGHNT, CDR2 YENEEA. CDR3 length: 14 residues. V lost 1 base, J lost 7 bases, and 4 bases stayed unmatched. The CDR3 sequence is CASSLGQGTNEQFF. The CDR3 DNA is TGTGCCAGCAGCTTAGGACAGGGCACGAATGAGCAGTTCTTC.

This chain uses TRBV2 with TRBJ1-1; D unclear. The ends were cut back, 8 bases at V and 5 bases at J, with 9 bases in the middle. CDR3 length: 11 amino acids. CDR1 and CDR2 from the germline V gene are SNHLY and FYNNEI. Written as DNA, the CDR3 is TGTGCCAGCTCATCCGAGACTGAAGCTTTCTTT. Its protein product is CASSSETEAFF.

V is TRBV19 and J is TRBJ1-1; D unresolved. Germline V lookup: CDR1 LNHDA, CDR2 SQIVND (reference sequence). This CDR3 is built from 16 residues. V lost 2 bases, J lost 1 base, and 14 bases lay in between. CDR3 loop: CASSIFGLPSNTEAFF. As DNA, the CDR3 is TGTGCCAGTAGTATATTCGGACTTCCGTCGAACACTGAAGCTTTCTTT.

The chain joins TRBV5-1 to TRBJ2-1, with 8 bases lining up with TRBD1. This CDR3 region has 15 residues. Trimming removed 3 bases from V and 4 bases from J; junction bases left unmatched: 6. CDR1 is SGHRS and CDR2 is YFSETQ in the germline V gene. This CDR3 reads CASSSRTGSYNEQFF. The CDR3 DNA follows: TGCGCCAGCAGCTCAAGGACAGGGTCTTACAATGAGCAGTTCTTC.